The 13 T cell receptor beta chains reported below all come from one sample, sequenced in a study of T cell repertoires in cytomegalovirus infection. Which antigens these TCRs recognize remains unknown. MiXCR was run by TCRdb on the reads, yielding one entry per CDR3 protein. The sample consists of approximately 1,000,000 distinct CDR3 sequences, 30% to 40% of them appearing once. The sample consisted of cultured CD8+ T cells from PBMCs, taken from culture after CMV antigen stimulation. The receptors derive from a human donor in good health (CMV status not recorded). Some clones in this sample may be carry-over from other donors' samples.

Only one count was recorded for this clonotype. A junction end diverges from the germline sequence, so it may reflect a read error. The chain recombines TRBV7-8 with TRBJ2-7; 13 nucleotides agree with TRBD2. CDR1 SGHVS and CDR2 FQNEAQ come from the germline V gene. The CDR3 runs to 14 residues. CDR3 nucleotides: TGTGTCAGCAGCTCGGGACTAGCGGGGTACGAGCAGTACTTC. This translates into CVSSSGLAGYEQYF. Combining the CDR3 with reference TRBV7-8 and TRBJ2-7 gives the whole variable domain GAGVSQSPRYKVAKRGQDVALRCDPISGHVSLFWYQQALGQGPEFLTYFQNEAQLDKSGLPSDRFFAERPEGSVSTLKIQRTQQEDSAVYLCVSSSGLAGYEQYFGPGTRLTVT.

The V call is TRBV6-5, the J call TRBJ2-2, with D possibly being TRBD2 (6 bases). Trimming took 7 bases from V and 7 from J, leaving 16 bases between them. There are 14 residues in the CDR3. From germline, CDR1 is MNHEY and CDR2 SVGAGI. DNA for the CDR3: TGTGCCAGCACCTTATTGTTGGGAGGCGGGGAGCTGTTTTTT. Translating gives CASTLLLGGGELFF.

The chain recombines TRBV4-2 with TRBJ1-2; TRBD1 matches 8 bases. Unmatched junction bases numbered 5, after V lost 2 bases and J lost 3 bases. Germline CDR1 and CDR2: LGHNA and YNFKEQ. The length of the CDR3 is 15 residues. CDR3: CASSQPGQEDYGYTF. Here the CDR3 DNA reads TGTGCCAGCAGCCAACCGGGACAGGAAGACTATGGCTACACCTTC.

V and J are TRBV4-1 and TRBJ2-5, with D perhaps TRBD1 (5 bases). CDR3 length: 16 residues. Between the trimmed V and J ends, which lost 1 base and 1 base, there was a span of 13 bases. The germline V gene encodes CDR1 MGHRA and CDR2 YSYEKL. The CDR3 region has the DNA TGCGCCAGCAGCCAAGCCACCCGGACATCCCAAGAGACCCAGTACTTC. This gives the protein CASSQATRTSQETQYF.

The V and J genes are TRBV12-5 and TRBJ1-1; D ambiguous. The V and J ends lost 0 bases and 1 base respectively, with 12 bases between them. The germline V gene encodes CDR1 LGHNT and CDR2 FRNRAP. This CDR3 has 16 amino acids. The CDR3 DNA reads as TGTGCTAGTGGTTTGGTCGTTGATCGGGGGAACACTGAAGCTTTCTTT. This gives the protein CASGLVVDRGNTEAFF.

This chain uses TRBV27 with TRBJ2-3, with D unclear. The CDR3 runs 14 residues. The germline gives CDR1 MNHEY, CDR2 SMNVEV (reference sequence). Trimming pared 2 bases from V and 2 bases from J, leaving 8 bases between. CDR3 coding DNA: TGTGCCAGCAGTTTAGCCACCTTCACAGATACGCAGTATTTT. This gives the protein CASSLATFTDTQYF.

The rearrangement uses TRBV27 and TRBJ1-5; no clear D gene. Trimming left V 5 bases short and J 0 bases short, with 11 bases between. CDR3 length: 15 amino acids. CDR1 is MNHEY and CDR2 is SMNVEV in the germline V gene (reference sequence). The DNA of the CDR3 is TGTGCCAGCAGTCTGTCACAGAGTAGCAATCAGCCCCAGCATTTT. It yields the protein CASSLSQSSNQPQHF.

This chain connects TRBV28 to TRBJ2-5; D is unclear. The germline gives CDR1 MDHEN, CDR2 SYDVKM. V lost 4 bases to trimming and J lost 0 bases, with 9 bases between them. This CDR3 has 14 residues. The CDR3 bases are TGTGCCAGCAGTTCCCGTAATAACCAAGAGACCCAGTACTTC. Its protein product is CASSSRNNQETQYF.

Regarding this clonotype: This may arise from a read error, as a much more abundant clone is one base away. V and J are TRBV7-8 and TRBJ2-1; 12 bases are a match to TRBD2. The CDR3 loop spans 16 amino acids. J gave up 6 bases and V 2 bases, and 5 bases lay outside the gene matches. CDR1 SGHVS and CDR2 FQNEAQ come from the germline V gene. The CDR3 bases are TGTGCCAGCAGCTTAATGAGGACTAGCGGGGTCAATGAGCAGTTCTTC. It translates to CASSLMRTSGVNEQFF.

At least ten counts were recorded for this clonotype. This chain links TRBV7-6 with TRBJ2-7; D may be TRBD2 (6 bases). In germline, CDR1 is SGHVS, CDR2 FNYEAQ. The CDR3 has 18 residues. Trimming shortened V by 5 bases and J by 3 bases, and 26 bases separated the two germline ends. The CDR3 region is CASSPEATQEGPYYEQYF. For the CDR3, the DNA is TGTGCCAGCAGCCCCGAGGCCACGCAGGAGGGACCGTACTACGAGCAGTACTTC.

The chain employs TRBV2 and TRBJ1-2, with TRBD1 as a possible D gene (5 bases). Trimming removed 2 bases at V and 6 bases at J, with 10 bases between. Germline lookup yields CDR1 SNHLY and CDR2 FYNNEI. The CDR3 covers 13 residues. CDR3: CASSEWDGDGYTF. Here the CDR3 DNA reads TGTGCCAGCAGTGAATGGGACGGAGATGGCTACACCTTC.

The chain combines TRBV27 with TRBJ2-3; tentatively, D is TRBD1 or TRBD2 (5 bases each). The CDR3 is made up of 14 amino acids. Trimming removed 3 bases at V and 3 bases at J, with 10 bases between. CDR1 is MNHEY and CDR2 is SMNVEV in the germline V gene (reference sequence). CDR3: CASSFQGDTDTQYF. The CDR3 DNA reads TGTGCCAGCAGTTTCCAGGGAGATACAGATACGCAGTATTTT.

About this clonotype: A much larger clone lies a single base off, so this may be a read error. V is TRBV7-9 and J is TRBJ1-4, with a possible D match to TRBD1 (6 bases). This CDR3 has 14 residues. Germline CDR1 and CDR2: SEHNR and FQNEAQ (reference sequence). CDR3 coding DNA: TGTGTCAGCAGCTTATCCAGGGGTGTGGAAAAACTGTTTTTT. Translating it yields CVSSLSRGVEKLFF.